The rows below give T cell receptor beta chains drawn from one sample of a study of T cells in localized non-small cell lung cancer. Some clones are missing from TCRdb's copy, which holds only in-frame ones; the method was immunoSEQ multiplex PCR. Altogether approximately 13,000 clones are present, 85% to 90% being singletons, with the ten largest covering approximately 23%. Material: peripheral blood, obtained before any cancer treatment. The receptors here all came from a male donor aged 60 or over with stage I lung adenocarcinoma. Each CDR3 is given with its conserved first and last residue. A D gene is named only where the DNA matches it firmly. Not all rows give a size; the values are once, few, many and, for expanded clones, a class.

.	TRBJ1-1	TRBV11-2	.	CASSPRQDLGEAFF	TGTGCCAGCAGCCCCCGACAGGACCTTGGGGAAGCTTTCTTT
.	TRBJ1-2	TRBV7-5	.	CVRSLYLSGGGGGYTF	TGTGTCAGAAGCTTATATCTTTCCGGGGGAGGAGGTGGCTACACCTTC
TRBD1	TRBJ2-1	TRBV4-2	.	CASSGQGSGRSSYNEQFF	TGTGCCAGCAGCGGACAGGGGTCGGGCCGGAGCTCCTACAATGAGCAGTTCTTC
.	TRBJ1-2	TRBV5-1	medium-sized	CASSPTAGLGYGYTF	TGCGCCAGCAGTCCCACTGCAGGGTTGGGCTATGGCTACACCTTC
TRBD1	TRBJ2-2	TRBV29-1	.	CSVARTGVTGELFF	TGCAGCGTTGCGAGGACAGGGGTGACCGGGGAGCTGTTTTTT
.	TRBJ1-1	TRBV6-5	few	CASSREAGSEAFF	TGTGCCAGCAGCCGGGAAGCCGGGTCTGAAGCTTTCTTT
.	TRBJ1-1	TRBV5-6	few	CASSLERDLTAFF	TGTGCCAGCAGCTTGGAGAGGGACCTGACAGCTTTCTTT
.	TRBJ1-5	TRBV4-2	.	CASSQEQGRGQPQHF	TGTGCCAGCAGCCAAGAACAGGGAAGAGGTCAGCCCCAGCATTTT
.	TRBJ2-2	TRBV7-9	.	CASSSLTGSNTGELFF	TGTGCCAGCAGCTCGTTGACAGGCTCGAACACCGGGGAGCTGTTTTTT
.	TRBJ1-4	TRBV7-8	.	CASSFRISSEGLFF	TGTGCCAGCAGCTTTCGGATCTCTTCCGAGGGGCTGTTTTTT
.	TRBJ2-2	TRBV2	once	CASRTTNTGELFF	TGTGCCAGCAGGACGACGAACACCGGGGAGCTGTTTTTT
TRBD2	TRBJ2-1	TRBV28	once	CASTLSGEGQLREFF	TGTGCCAGCACCCTAAGCGGGGAGGGGCAGTTACGAGAGTTCTTC
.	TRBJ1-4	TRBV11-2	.	CASSPGLRSEKLFF	TGTGCCAGCAGCCCCGGATTGAGATCTGAAAAACTGTTTTTT
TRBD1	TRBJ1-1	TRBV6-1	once	CASRTTGGPEAFF	TGTGCCAGCAGGACTACAGGGGGCCCTGAAGCTTTCTTT
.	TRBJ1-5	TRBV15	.	CATSRVDNNQPQHF	TGTGCCACCAGCAGAGTCGACAACAATCAGCCCCAGCATTTT
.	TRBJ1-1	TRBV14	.	CASSQGPNTEAFF	TGTGCCAGCAGCCAGGGGCCAAACACTGAAGCTTTCTTT
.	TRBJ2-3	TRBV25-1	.	CASSELGVVDTQYF	TGTGCCAGCAGTGAATTGGGGGTAGTGGATACGCAGTATTTT
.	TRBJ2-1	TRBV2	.	CASSEGAIAPAEQFF	TGTGCCAGCAGTGAAGGGGCGATAGCTCCCGCTGAGCAGTTCTTC
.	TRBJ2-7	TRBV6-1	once	CASSRQASYEQYF	TGTGCCAGCAGTAGACAGGCCAGCTACGAGCAGTACTTC
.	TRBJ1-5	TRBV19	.	CATRSGEYQPQHF	TGTGCCACCCGTAGCGGAGAATATCAGCCCCAGCATTTT
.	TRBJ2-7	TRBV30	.	CAWSVIRGAYEQYF	TGTGCCTGGAGTGTAATCAGGGGAGCCTACGAGCAGTACTTC
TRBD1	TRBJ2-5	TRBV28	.	CASSLPGQGAGETQYF	TGTGCCAGCAGTTTACCGGGACAGGGGGCGGGGGAGACCCAGTACTTC
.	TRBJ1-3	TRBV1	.	CTSSQDPLGSGNTIYF	TGCACCAGCAGCCAAGATCCACTTGGCTCTGGAAACACCATATATTTT
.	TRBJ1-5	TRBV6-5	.	CASSTDSWDQPQHF	TGTGCCAGCAGTACGGACAGTTGGGATCAGCCCCAGCATTTT
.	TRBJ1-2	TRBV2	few	CASTGPVGSANYGYTF	TGTGCCAGCACCGGGCCGGTAGGCTCAGCTAACTATGGCTACACCTTC
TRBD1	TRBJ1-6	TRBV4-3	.	CASSRLTGDSPLHF	TGCGCCAGCAGCCGCTTGACAGGGGATTCACCCCTCCACTTT
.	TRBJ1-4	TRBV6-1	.	CASSRNEKLFF	TGTGCCAGCAGTCGGAATGAAAAACTGTTTTTT
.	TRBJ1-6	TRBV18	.	CASSPWGGGDSPLHF	TGTGCCAGCTCACCATGGGGAGGGGGGGATTCACCCCTCCACTTT
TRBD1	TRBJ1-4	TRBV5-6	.	CASSGGQVNEKLFF	TGTGCCAGCAGCGGGGGACAGGTTAATGAAAAACTGTTTTTT
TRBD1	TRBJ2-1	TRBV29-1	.	CSVGGQGKGYEQFF	TGCAGCGTTGGGGGACAGGGTAAAGGGTATGAGCAGTTCTTC
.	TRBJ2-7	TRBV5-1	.	CASSFPDSREEQYF	TGCGCCAGCAGCTTCCCGGACAGCCGTGAGGAACAGTACTTC
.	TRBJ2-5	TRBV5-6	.	CASRLIAWSGKQETQYF	TGTGCCAGCAGACTTATTGCTTGGTCAGGAAAACAAGAGACCCAGTACTTC
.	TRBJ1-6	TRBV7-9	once	CASRPPETDNSPLHF	TGTGCCAGCAGACCCCCCGAGACAGATAATTCACCCCTCCACTTT
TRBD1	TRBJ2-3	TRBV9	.	CASSVRGRTGGADTQYF	TGTGCCAGCAGCGTAAGGGGAAGGACAGGGGGCGCCGATACGCAGTATTTT
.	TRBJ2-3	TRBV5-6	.	CASSLVTGVGTDTQYF	TGTGCCAGCAGCTTAGTAACGGGGGTTGGAACAGATACGCAGTATTTT
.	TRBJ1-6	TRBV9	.	CASSVGPGGLSYNSPLHF	TGTGCCAGCAGCGTAGGCCCCGGGGGGCTCTCCTATAATTCACCCCTCCACTTT
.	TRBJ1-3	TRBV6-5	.	CASRESAGNTIYF	TGTGCCAGCAGGGAGTCTGCTGGAAACACCATATATTTT
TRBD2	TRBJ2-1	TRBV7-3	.	CASSLGPGGNEQFF	TGTGCCAGCAGCTTAGGTCCGGGGGGCAATGAGCAGTTCTTC
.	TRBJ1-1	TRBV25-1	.	CASSKNLEAFF	TGTGCCAGCAGCAAGAACCTTGAAGCTTTCTTT
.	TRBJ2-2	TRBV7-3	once	CASGDSNTGELFF	TGTGCCAGCGGAGACTCGAACACCGGGGAGCTGTTTTTT
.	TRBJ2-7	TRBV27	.	CASSLTGTALGYEQYF	TGTGCCAGCAGCCTCACAGGAACCGCCTTAGGTTACGAGCAGTACTTC
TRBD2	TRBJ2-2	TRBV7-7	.	CASSLGLAGAWNTGELFF	TGTGCTAGCAGCTTGGGACTAGCGGGGGCCTGGAACACCGGGGAGCTGTTTTTT
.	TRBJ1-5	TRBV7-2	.	CASSQRASNQPQHF	TGTGCCAGCAGCCAGAGGGCTAGCAATCAGCCCCAGCATTTT
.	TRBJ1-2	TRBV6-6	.	CASSYAGGANYGYTF	TGTGCCAGCAGTTACGCGGGTGGGGCAAACTATGGCTACACCTTC
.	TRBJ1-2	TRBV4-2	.	CASSQDLEQESTF	TGTGCCAGCAGCCAAGATTTGGAGCAAGAATCCACCTTC
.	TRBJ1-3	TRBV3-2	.	CASSNFKDF	TGTGCCAGCAGCAATTTTAAGGATTTT
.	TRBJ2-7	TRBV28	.	CASSLIRISYEQYF	TGTGCCAGCAGTTTAATCCGAATCTCCTACGAGCAGTACTTC
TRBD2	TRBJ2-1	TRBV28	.	CASRSGATYNEQFF	TGTGCCAGCCGCAGCGGGGCCACCTACAATGAGCAGTTCTTC